This T cell receptor beta chain was recorded in a study of CD8+ T cells in alopecia areata. As for the study in general: A regimen of oral tofacitinib, 5 to 10 mg twice daily, was given to treated patients. The protocol delivered tofacitinib for 6 to 18 months, then withdrew it for 6 months. Study-wide results and limits: Sequencing of scalp samples also captures resident alphabeta T cells of normal skin.

cDNA reverse transcribed from extracted RNA served as the sequencing template. The assay was immunoSEQ multiplex PCR, and TCRdb's table has in-frame clones only and misses some. The repertoire consists of approximately 140,000 clones, with 80% to 90% occurring once and the leading ten covering approximately 15%. Cell sorting was applied to PBMCs, and CD4+ and CD8+ T cells were collected. V was shortened by 0 bases and J by 11 bases, with 16 bases between the two germline ends. CDR3 size: 15 residues. Germline CDR1 is SSHAT and CDR2 is FNYEAQ (reference sequence). To note about this clone: Its antigen is unidentified.

J is TRBJ2-2 and V is TRBV7-7, with D hard to call. Specimen: CD8+ T cells sorted from blood, collected at week 0. This receptor was taken from a human donor with alopecia areata. The CDR3 protein is CASSLAVPPRTELFF. As DNA, the CDR3 is TGTGCCAGCAGCTTAGCCGTACCGCCGCGCACTGAGCTGTTTTTT.